These 26 T cell receptor beta chains were sequenced from one sample in a study of T cell changes during pregnancy in multiple sclerosis. This table comes from immunoSEQ multiplex PCR, and its TCRdb copy is limited to in-frame clones, with some not included. The table lists under 80,000 clones, around 90% of them singletons. The specimen comprised CD4+ T cells from peripheral blood mononuclear cells, sampled in the second trimester of pregnancy. The receptors come from a female donor with multiple sclerosis, enrolled in a pregnancy study.

The chain couples TRBV28 to TRBJ1-2; 7 nucleotides line up with TRBD1. This CDR3 spans 14 amino acids. Germline trimming cut 7 bases from V and 3 bases from J; bases unmatched to any gene: 8. The V gene's germline CDR1 is MDHEN and CDR2 SYDVKM. CDR3 in amino acids: CASTALTGHYGYTF. In nucleotides, the CDR3 is TGTGCCAGCACCGCCTTGACAGGGCACTATGGCTACACCTTC.

The V gene is TRBV5-1, the J gene TRBJ2-1; 14 bases map to TRBD2. Germline loops: CDR1 SGHRS, CDR2 YFSETQ. V shed 2 bases and J 9 bases; nucleotides not matched to a gene: 10. The CDR3 spans 17 residues. CDR3 nucleotide sequence: TGCGCCAGCAGCTTCCGACTAGCGGGAGGGCCGGGAGGTGAGCAGTTCTTC. This translates into CASSFRLAGGPGGEQFF.

V gene TRBV7-9 combines with J gene TRBJ2-5, with 7 bases fitting TRBD1. CDR1 SEHNR and CDR2 FQNEAQ come from the germline V gene (reference sequence). The ends lost 4 bases at V and 5 bases at J; junction bases unmatched: 7. The CDR3 totals 14 residues. DNA of the CDR3: TGTGCCAGCAGCTGGCCGACAGGGCTGGAGACCCAGTACTTC. It codes for CASSWPTGLETQYF.

This chain links TRBV6-6 with TRBJ1-2; 7 bases are shared with TRBD1. This CDR3 has 15 amino acids. CDR1 and CDR2 (germline): MNHNY, SVGAGI (reference sequence). Germline trimming cut 0 bases from V and 4 bases from J; bases unmatched to any gene: 5. The chain's CDR3 is CASSYSAGGPYGYTF. The CDR3 coding sequence is TGTGCCAGCAGTTACTCAGCAGGGGGACCCTATGGCTACACCTTC.

This chain links TRBV27 with TRBJ1-1; no firm D call. The V end was cut by 2 bases, the J end by 1 base, with 5 bases between. The germline V gene encodes CDR1 MNHEY and CDR2 SMNVEV (reference sequence). The CDR3 runs to 13 residues. The CDR3 sequence is CASSLPGNTEAFF. Written as DNA, the CDR3 is TGTGCCAGCAGTTTACCCGGGAACACTGAAGCTTTCTTT.

J is TRBJ2-2 and V is TRBV27, with D possibly matching TRBD1 (7 bases). Germline CDR1 reads MNHEY; CDR2 reads SMNVEV (reference sequence). Trimming took 4 bases from V and 6 from J, leaving 15 bases between them. This CDR3 region has 15 residues. The CDR3 bases are TGTGCCAGCAGTTCGGGGGACAGTTTGTCCGGGGAGCTGTTTTTT. Encoded protein: CASSSGDSLSGELFF.

The chain is built from TRBV15 and TRBJ2-7; possible D gene TRBD2, 6 bases. The V end lost 0 bases, the J end lost 4 bases, and 13 bases lay between the germline ends. The CDR3 spans 15 residues. Germline values: CDR1 LNHNV, CDR2 YYDKDF (reference sequence). The CDR3 reads CATSRDPGGTYEQYF. The CDR3 DNA sequence: TGTGCCACCAGCAGAGATCCGGGCGGGACTTACGAGCAGTACTTC.

J is TRBJ2-7 and V is TRBV6-1; 7 nucleotides line up with TRBD1. With V trimmed by 6 bases and J by 3 bases, 8 bases remained unmatched. Germline CDR1 reads MNHNS; CDR2 reads SASEGT. The length of the CDR3 is 14 residues. In DNA form, the CDR3 reads TGTGCCAGCAGGTCCCGGGACAGCAACTACGAGCAGTACTTC. It yields the protein CASRSRDSNYEQYF.

The CDR3 DNA is TGTGCCAGCTCACCAATATACGGTGTACAGGGGGATTCACCCCTCCACTTT. Protein product: CASSPIYGVQGDSPLHF. This chain joins TRBV18 and TRBJ1-6; 8 bases are shared with TRBD1. Trimming took 2 bases from V and 8 from J; bases not matched to a gene: 11. Germline V gives CDR1 KGHSH, CDR2 LQKENI. There are 17 residues in the CDR3.

This chain connects TRBV6-5 to TRBJ2-2; 10 positions match TRBD2. Unmatched junction bases numbered 6, after V lost 4 bases and J lost 7 bases. The length of the CDR3 is 15 residues. Germline V gene sequence: CDR1 MNHEY, CDR2 SVGAGI. CDR3 sequence (DNA): TGTGCCAGCAGTTTTCTAGCGGGGGCGGTCGGGGAGCTGTTTTTT. Protein: CASSFLAGAVGELFF.

This chain uses TRBV19 with TRBJ2-5; maybe TRBD1 (6 bases). The CDR3 extends over 14 amino acids. Per germline, CDR1 LNHDA and CDR2 SQIVND (reference sequence). Trimming removed 10 bases at V and 1 base at J, with 16 bases between. CDR3 nucleotides: TGTGCCACCGGGCCCCGGACAGCCCAAGAGACCCAGTACTTC. It yields the protein CATGPRTAQETQYF.

The chain has TRBV27 and TRBJ2-3, with 9 nucleotides matching TRBD2. The CDR3 length is 15 residues. Trimming took 3 bases from V and 4 from J; bases not matched to a gene: 5. From germline, CDR1 is MNHEY and CDR2 SMNVEV (reference sequence). The CDR3 spells CASSFGGRGPDTQYF. In nucleotides, the CDR3 is TGTGCCAGCAGTTTCGGCGGGAGGGGCCCAGATACGCAGTATTTT.

The gene calls are TRBV5-1 and TRBJ1-2; perhaps TRBD1 as D (6 bases). This CDR3 comprises 13 residues. With 2 bases removed from V and 2 bases from J, the gap between germline ends came to 7 bases. Germline CDR1 is SGHRS and CDR2 is YFSETQ. The CDR3 nucleotides are TGCGCCAGCAGCTTCGGACAGAACTATGGCTACACCTTC. Its translation is CASSFGQNYGYTF.

This clone was seen only a few times. The chain uses TRBV5-6 and TRBJ1-4; TRBD1 matches 10 bases. Germline CDR1 and CDR2: SGHDT and YYEEEE. There are 15 residues in the CDR3. Germline trimming cut 1 base from V and 6 bases from J; bases unmatched to any gene: 3. The CDR3 DNA follows: TGTGCCAGCAGCTTGTACGGGACAGGGGATGAAAAACTGTTTTTT. Translation: CASSLYGTGDEKLFF.

This chain uses TRBV19 with TRBJ1-5; TRBD1 matches 9 bases. The CDR3 loop spans 17 amino acids. Trimming at V came to 5 bases and at J to 2 bases, leaving 10 bases not matched to a gene. Germline CDR1 LNHDA, CDR2 SQIVND (reference sequence). The CDR3 reads CASSARTGAWGNQPQHF. The CDR3 DNA follows: TGTGCCAGTAGTGCCAGGACAGGGGCCTGGGGCAATCAGCCCCAGCATTTT.

The V gene is TRBV19, the J gene TRBJ1-4; possibly TRBD1 for D (6 bases). The CDR3 runs to 16 residues. Trimming left V 4 bases short and J 7 bases short, with 19 bases between. Germline CDR1 is LNHDA and CDR2 is SQIVND (reference sequence). CDR3 loop: CASSTGATGGGEKLFF. The CDR3 DNA sequence: TGTGCCAGTAGTACCGGAGCGACAGGCGGGGGTGAAAAACTGTTTTTT.

The chain carries TRBV4-1 and TRBJ2-4; TRBD2 matches 13 bases. V trimming: 3 bases; J trimming: 2 bases; junction bases outside the gene matches: 10. The CDR3 loop spans 19 amino acids. Germline V gene data show CDR1 as MGHRA and CDR2 as YSYEKL. The CDR3, as DNA: TGCGCCAGCAGCCAGATACTAGCGGGAGGGGAAGTGACCAAAAACATTCAGTACTTC. Translation gives CASSQILAGGEVTKNIQYF.

The chain links TRBV25-1 to TRBJ2-7; tentative D call: TRBD2 (5 bases). With 2 bases removed from V and 6 bases from J, the gap between germline ends came to 11 bases. This CDR3 comprises 13 residues. The germline gives CDR1 MGHDK, CDR2 SYGVNS. The CDR3 bases are TGTGCCAGCAGTGAAATGGTGGGGAGCGAGCAGTACTTC. Residues: CASSEMVGSEQYF.

The chain links TRBV9 to TRBJ2-3; TRBD2 is a possible D gene (7 bases). The CDR3 length is 17 residues. V dropped 4 bases and J dropped 5 bases, with 23 bases sitting between them. CDR1 is SGDLS, CDR2 YYNGEE, per germline. The CDR3 nucleotides read TGTGCCAGCAGCACATACGCGGGGGCGGTATCCATAGATACGCAGTATTTT. Amino acids: CASSTYAGAVSIDTQYF.

V usage is TRBV19 and J usage is TRBJ2-7, with D perhaps matching TRBD2 (5 bases). The V end was cut by 5 bases, the J end by 0 bases, with 14 bases between. Germline values: CDR1 LNHDA, CDR2 SQIVND (reference sequence). This CDR3 is built from 15 residues. The CDR3, as DNA: TGTGCCAGTAGTTGGAGTAGCGAGAGCTCCTACGAGCAGTACTTC. This translates into CASSWSSESSYEQYF.

The V gene is TRBV12-5, the J gene TRBJ2-4; a possible D gene is TRBD1 (5 bases). Trimming took off 0 bases at V and 8 bases at J, with 14 bases between the two ends. Germline-derived CDR1 and CDR2 are LGHNT and FRNRAP. The CDR3 consists of 15 residues. The DNA for the CDR3 is TGTGCTAGTGGTTTGGTACTTTCAGGGAAATACATTCAGTACTTC. As protein: CASGLVLSGKYIQYF.

The chain is built from TRBV7-9 and TRBJ2-3, with TRBD1 matching over 9 bases. The V gene's germline CDR1 is SEHNR and CDR2 FQNEAQ (reference sequence). Germline trimming cut 1 base from V and 4 bases from J; bases unmatched to any gene: 3. CDR3 length: 15 amino acids. The CDR3 DNA follows: TGTGCCAGCAGCTTAGGGGACAGGGTAGCAGATACGCAGTATTTT. Protein: CASSLGDRVADTQYF.

This clone came up once. This chain joins TRBV11-3 and TRBJ1-5, with 7 bases aligning to TRBD1. The CDR3 has 14 residues. V was pared by 6 bases and J by 9 bases, with 11 bases of the junction left unmatched. The germline V gene encodes CDR1 SGHNT and CDR2 YENEEA. DNA of the CDR3: TGTGCCAGCAGGAAGGGACAGCCCCTTCGGCCCCAGCATTTT. As protein: CASRKGQPLRPQHF.

The chain joins TRBV7-8 to TRBJ1-5; D not resolved. The V gene's germline CDR1 is SGHVS and CDR2 FQNEAQ. The CDR3 has 14 amino acids. V was clipped by 7 bases and J by 4 bases, with 14 bases between them. In DNA, the CDR3 is TGTGCCAGCACCGATCAGACTGGGAATCAGCCCCAGCATTTT. Translated, it gives CASTDQTGNQPQHF.

The chain has TRBV6-5 and TRBJ1-2, with D possibly matching TRBD1 (5 bases). The germline V gene encodes CDR1 MNHEY and CDR2 SVGAGI. The CDR3 length is 13 residues. V dropped 5 bases and J dropped 2 bases, with 9 bases sitting between them. The CDR3 spells CASSVTGNYGYTF. The CDR3, as DNA: TGTGCCAGCAGTGTTACAGGAAACTATGGCTACACCTTC.

The V gene is TRBV5-1, the J gene TRBJ1-1, with D possibly matching TRBD1 (5 bases). The V and J ends lost 5 bases and 3 bases respectively, with 11 bases between them. Germline assignment: CDR1 SGHRS and CDR2 YFSETQ. CDR3 length: 13 amino acids. The CDR3 sequence is CASSRDSYTEAFF. CDR3 nucleotide sequence: TGCGCCAGCAGTCGAGACAGTTACACTGAAGCTTTCTTT.